Given below is one T cell receptor (beta chain) in context. Antigen unknown. Sample donors were healthy Caucasian individuals that came from Russia, aged 6 to 90. A second PCR, run for roughly 7 to 12 cycles, used a sample-barcoded 5' primer plus a J-beta primer mix. MiXCR was run by TCRdb on the 5' RACE reads, yielding one entry per CDR3 protein. Here the sample spans fewer than 800,000 distinct CDR3 sequences, roughly 25% being singletons. The data were obtained in a study of blood T cells in healthy people across ages. V was pared by 7 bases and J by 0 bases, with 14 bases of the junction left unmatched. The CDR3 covers 16 residues. Germline CDR1 is SQVTM and CDR2 is ANQGSEA. General observations from the study: Whereas aged donors had fewer naive CD4+ cells, long-lived donors had more of them and higher diversity. CMV infection status of these donors was not known.

In addition, the sample was reused for a study of T cells of mothers and their children. That source notes: A few healthy Caucasian mothers gave samples, and so did their six children.

Sequences were obtained from blood. V and J are TRBV29-1 and TRBJ2-5; 7 bases map to TRBD2. The sequence came from a boy younger than 18 in good health. The CDR3 DNA sequence: TGCAGCGCCGCTACGGGGGAGGGACCGTACCAAGAGACCCAGTACTTC. Encoded protein: CSAATGEGPYQETQYF.